Following are 29 T cell receptor beta chains from one sample sequenced in a study of molecular identifiers for immune sequencing clone quantification. From the PCR reads, TCRdb called clonotypes with MiXCR, one entry per CDR3 protein. The sample shows around 89,000 distinct CDR3 sequences, roughly 19% of them seen only once. The sequenced material came from naive CD8+ T cells from blood, with Jurkat cell RNA spiked in. Subset of the sample: FACS-sorted CD8+CD4-CCR7+CD45RA+ naive T cells. Receptors originate from a human donor in good health. Some libraries in this study had Jurkat cell RNA spiked in.

This clonotype was picked up many times. The J gene is TRBJ2-7, the V gene TRBV27; 10 nucleotides align to TRBD2. Germline-derived CDR1 and CDR2 are MNHEY and SMNVEV (reference sequence). The CDR3 runs 14 residues. After removal of 4 bases from V and 4 bases from J, the junction contained 4 bases not matched to a gene. CDR3 in amino acids: CASSSGLARYEQYF. The CDR3 nucleotides are TGTGCCAGCAGTTCGGGACTAGCGAGGTACGAGCAGTACTTC.

This clonotype has a single count. This may be a read error: a much more frequent sequence differs by one nucleotide. This chain links TRBV19 with TRBJ2-5; D is unclear. The V gene lost 1 base and the J gene lost 5 bases, with 14 bases spanning the gap. Germline lookup yields CDR1 LNHDA and CDR2 SQIVND (reference sequence). This CDR3 has 15 amino acids. CDR3 in amino acids: CASSIGKGNFETQYF. The CDR3 DNA reads TGTGCCAGTAGTATAGGGAAAGGGAACTTCGAGACCCAGTACTTC.

This clonotype was seen repeatedly, ten times or more. The rearrangement joins TRBV20-1 to TRBJ2-7; D is undetermined. V shed 6 bases and J shed 5 bases, with 20 bases lying between them. Germline values: CDR1 DFQATT, CDR2 SNEGSKA (reference sequence). The CDR3 consists of 14 residues. CDR3 nucleotides: TGCAGTGCCCCACCGAATTTTTCCAGAGACGAGCAGTACTTC. Amino acid sequence: CSAPPNFSRDEQYF.

There are a few counts of this clonotype. The V gene is TRBV19, the J gene TRBJ2-7, with D maybe TRBD2 (6 bases). The CDR3 has 13 residues. From germline, CDR1 is LNHDA and CDR2 SQIVND (reference sequence). The germline V and J ends were trimmed by 5 bases and 2 bases, with 10 bases remaining between them. The CDR3 spells CASSAGTPYEQYF. In DNA, the CDR3 is TGTGCCAGTAGTGCCGGGACTCCCTACGAGCAGTACTTC.

This clonotype appeared many times. The J gene is TRBJ2-7, the V gene TRBV7-9, with D possibly TRBD2 on 7 matching bases. Between the trimmed V and J ends, which lost 4 bases and 6 bases, there was a span of 22 bases. In germline, CDR1 is SEHNR, CDR2 FQNEAQ (reference sequence). This CDR3 comprises 16 residues. The chain's CDR3 is CASSSFSQGRVIEQYF. CDR3 in DNA: TGTGCCAGCAGCTCTTTCTCCCAGGGGAGGGTGATCGAGCAGTACTTC.

This clonotype has only a few counts. The chain has TRBV14 and TRBJ1-1; D remains unclear. The ends were cut back, 4 bases at V and 3 bases at J, with 12 bases in the middle. The CDR3 totals 14 residues. CDR1 and CDR2 (germline): SGHDN, FVKESK. The CDR3 region is CASSPLNQYTEAFF. The CDR3 DNA is TGTGCCAGCAGCCCCCTAAACCAGTACACTGAAGCTTTCTTT.

This clonotype was counted many times. The chain links TRBV6-2 or TRBV6-3 to TRBJ2-7; D call uncertain. Germline CDR1 MNHEY, CDR2 SVGEGT. V lost 2 bases, J lost 2 bases, and 10 bases lay in between. The CDR3 is made up of 14 amino acids. The CDR3 here is CASSYGLLAYEQYF. The CDR3, as DNA: TGTGCCAGCAGTTACGGCTTGTTAGCCTACGAGCAGTACTTC.

This clonotype has at least ten counts. The chain joins TRBV6-2 or TRBV6-3 to TRBJ2-7; D perhaps matches TRBD2 (5 bases). This CDR3 contains 13 residues. The germline V and J ends were trimmed by 3 bases and 1 base, with 7 bases remaining between them. Germline V lookup: CDR1 MNHEY, CDR2 SVGEGT. The CDR3 nucleotides read TGTGCCAGCAGTTATGCGGGTTCCTACGAGCAGTACTTC. This gives the protein CASSYAGSYEQYF.

This clonotype was detected a few times. A much more abundant neighbour one base away suggests this may be a read error. The chain combines TRBV12-3 or TRBV12-4 with TRBJ1-4; D is ambiguous. The CDR3 spans 14 residues. The V end was cut by 4 bases, the J end by 0 bases, with 6 bases between. CDR3 nucleotide sequence: TGTGCCAGCAGTTCGGATACAACTAATGAAAAACTGTTTTTT. Translated: CASSSDTTNEKLFF.

This clonotype was recorded many times. The V call is TRBV23-1, the J call TRBJ1-6; the match to TRBD1 covers 7 bases. TRBV23-1 is an ORF, with its function uncertain. After removal of 0 bases from V and 4 bases from J, the junction contained 3 bases not matched to a gene. The CDR3 loop spans 16 amino acids. Written as DNA, the CDR3 is TGCGCCAGCAGTCAATCACCGGGACAGTATAATTCACCCCTCCACTTT. Translating it yields CASSQSPGQYNSPLHF.

This clonotype occurred many times. The chain carries TRBV12-3 or TRBV12-4 and TRBJ2-7; TRBD1 or TRBD2 may be the D gene (5 bases each). V lost 5 bases and J 6 bases, leaving 17 bases between the germline ends. The CDR3 has 14 residues. The CDR3 loop is CASSLSQGPGEQYF. DNA of the CDR3: TGTGCCAGCAGTCTATCCCAGGGACCCGGCGAGCAGTACTTC.

As for this clonotype: This may be a read error: a much more frequent sequence differs by one nucleotide. V gene TRBV27 combines with J gene TRBJ2-1; tentative D call: TRBD2 (5 bases). The CDR3 runs 12 residues. In germline, CDR1 is MNHEY, CDR2 SMNVEV (reference sequence). The DNA for the CDR3 is TGTGCCTGCAGTTTCGGGGTGAATGAGCAGTTCTTC. Protein sequence: CACSFGVNEQFF.

This clonotype was observed many times. The chain recombines TRBV2 with TRBJ2-7; 8 nucleotides match TRBD2. The CDR3 is 14 amino acids. V lost 2 bases and J lost 12; bases outside the gene matches: 12. Germline V lookup: CDR1 SNHLY, CDR2 FYNNEI. The DNA for the CDR3 is TGTGCCAGCAGTGAATGGGGCGGGAGGCCCGAGAGGTACTTC. This codes for CASSEWGGRPERYF.

This clonotype was seen many times. This sequence joins TRBV4-2 and TRBJ2-7, with D hard to call. The length of the CDR3 is 13 residues. Germline values: CDR1 LGHNA, CDR2 YNFKEQ. V was shortened by 0 bases and J by 4 bases, with 7 bases between the two germline ends. The CDR3 loop is CASSQDLGYEQYF. CDR3 DNA: TGTGCCAGCAGCCAAGATTTAGGGTACGAGCAGTACTTC.

This clonotype was seen many times. This chain links TRBV5-4 with TRBJ2-7, with 10 bases that match TRBD2. J lost 4 bases, V lost 3 bases, and 7 bases had no gene match. There are 15 residues in the CDR3. Germline CDR1 and CDR2: SGHNT and YYREEE (reference sequence). CDR3 coding DNA: TGTGCCAGCAGCTCGGCCGGGACTAGCGCGTACGAGCAGTACTTC. Its translation: CASSSAGTSAYEQYF. The whole variable domain, remainder taken from reference TRBV5-4 and TRBJ2-7, is ETGVTQSPTHLIKTRGQQVTLRCSSQSGHNTVSWYQQALGQGPQFIFQYYREEENGRGNFPPRFSGLQFPNYSSELNVNALELDDSALYLCASSSAGTSAYEQYFGPGTRLTVT.

This clonotype was counted ten times or more. The V call is TRBV4-1, the J call TRBJ2-1, with D possibly matching TRBD2 (6 bases). Trimming stripped 4 bases from V and 8 bases from J, with 15 bases between. This CDR3 has 14 amino acids. In germline, CDR1 is MGHRA, CDR2 YSYEKL. The CDR3 coding sequence is TGCGCCAGCAGCCCTTCGGTACTAGCCGATGAGCAGTTCTTC. Translating gives CASSPSVLADEQFF.

As to this clonotype: This may stem from a read error, because a much larger clone lies one nucleotide away. The chain is built from TRBV20-1 and TRBJ2-7; 8 nucleotides agree with TRBD2. In germline, CDR1 is DFQATT, CDR2 SNEGSKA (reference sequence). Trimming took 0 bases from V and 5 from J; bases not matched to a gene: 12. This CDR3 comprises 16 residues. The CDR3 here is CSARDRRTSTRHEQYF. CDR3 nucleotide sequence: TGCAGTGCTAGAGATCGTAGGACTAGCACAAGACACGAGCAGTACTTC.

The table lists this clonotype with many counts. The rearrangement links TRBV2 to TRBJ2-1, with TRBD2 matching 8 bases. CDR1 SNHLY and CDR2 FYNNEI come from the germline V gene. Trimming removed 8 bases from V and 4 bases from J; junction bases left unmatched: 7. The CDR3 is made up of 14 amino acids. CDR3 nucleotides: TGTGCCAGCGGAGGCGGGGGGCCTTACAATGAGCAGTTCTTC. It is translated as CASGGGGPYNEQFF.

The V call is TRBV4-1, the J call TRBJ1-4, with TRBD1 matching 7 bases. This CDR3 is 16 amino acids long. V trimming: 0 bases; J trimming: 8 bases; junction bases outside the gene matches: 9. Germline V gene lookup returns CDR1 MGHRA and CDR2 YSYEKL. The CDR3 DNA is TGCGCCAGCAGCCAAGATAAGGGGGGACAGCCGGAAAAACTGTTTTTT. Protein: CASSQDKGGQPEKLFF.

This clonotype has a count of ten or more. The rearrangement uses TRBV19 and TRBJ2-3; TRBD2 matches at 12 bases. After removal of 11 bases from V and 3 bases from J, the junction contained 3 bases not matched to a gene. In germline, CDR1 is LNHDA, CDR2 SQIVND (reference sequence). This CDR3 contains 13 residues. The CDR3 here is CASSGGATDTQYF. In nucleotides, the CDR3 is TGTGCCTCTAGCGGGGGGGCGACAGATACGCAGTATTTT.

Turning to this clonotype: This may be a read error: a much more frequent sequence differs by one nucleotide. This sequence joins TRBV12-3 or TRBV12-4 and TRBJ2-5, with D unresolved. This CDR3 spans 15 amino acids. The CDR3 nucleotides are TGTGCCAGGAGTTTAGACTTAGGGCTGAAGGAGACCCAGTACTTC. Translation: CARSLDLGLKETQYF.

The chain uses TRBV11-2 and TRBJ2-5; D might be TRBD2 (6 bases). Per germline, CDR1 SGHAT and CDR2 FQNNGV. Trimming took off 5 bases at V and 6 bases at J, with 16 bases between the two ends. The CDR3 length is 14 residues. The chain's CDR3 is CASSAGSPSKTQYF. The DNA of the CDR3 is TGTGCCAGCAGCGCCGGGAGCCCCTCAAAGACCCAGTACTTC. Full variable domain (outside the CDR3, taken from reference TRBV11-2 and TRBJ2-5): EAGVAQSPRYKIIEKRQSVAFWCNPISGHATLYWYQQILGQGPKLLIQFQNNGVVDDSQLPKDRFSAERLKGVDSTLKIQPAKLEDSAVYLCASSAGSPSKTQYFGPGTRLLVL.

This clonotype was detected ten times or more. CDR3 bases: TGCGCCAGCAGCTTGGATGAGCGGGAGGGTGAGACCCAGTACTTC. Its protein product is CASSLDEREGETQYF. V is TRBV5-1 and J is TRBJ2-5; TRBD2 aligns across 10 bases. Per germline, CDR1 SGHRS and CDR2 YFSETQ. Trimming removed 0 bases from V and 5 bases from J; junction bases left unmatched: 4. The CDR3 is 15 residues long.

On this clonotype itself: With a much larger clone just one base away, this may be a read error. This chain connects TRBV29-1 to TRBJ2-5, with 13 bases fitting TRBD2. This CDR3 has 16 amino acids. Germline CDR1 is SQVTM and CDR2 is ANQGSEA. This chain's CDR3 is CSAEMGLAGPGEAQYF. CDR3 DNA sequence: TGCAGCGCTGAGATGGGACTAGCGGGGCCCGGAGAGGCCCAGTACTTC.

This clonotype was recorded many times. The chain combines TRBV11-2 with TRBJ2-1, with D hard to call. CDR3 length equals 14 residues. Trimming shortened V by 4 bases and J by 5 bases, and 12 bases separated the two germline ends. Looked up from germline, CDR1 is SGHAT and CDR2 is FQNNGV. CDR3: CASSWIGAHNEQFF. Written as DNA, the CDR3 is TGTGCCAGCAGCTGGATAGGAGCCCACAATGAGCAGTTCTTC.

The table lists this clonotype with many counts. The V gene is TRBV10-2, the J gene TRBJ1-1, with 7 bases lining up with TRBD1. V shed 6 bases, J shed 2 bases, and the junction held 6 bases outside the gene matches. The germline V gene encodes CDR1 WSHSY and CDR2 SAAADI. The CDR3 is made up of 14 amino acids. CDR3 amino acids: CASRDRVANTEAFF. CDR3 coding DNA: TGCGCCAGCAGAGACAGGGTCGCCAACACTGAAGCTTTCTTT.

This clonotype was detected many times. V usage is TRBV4-1 and J usage is TRBJ2-7; unclear D gene. The V and J ends lost 0 bases and 1 base respectively, with 10 bases between them. The CDR3 totals 15 residues. Per the germline V gene, CDR1 is MGHRA and CDR2 is YSYEKL. The CDR3 DNA sequence: TGCGCCAGCAGCCAAGAAGCAAGCTTGTCCTACGAGCAGTACTTC. Translation: CASSQEASLSYEQYF.

This clonotype was found many times. The J gene is TRBJ2-4, the V gene TRBV3-1; TRBD2 matches at 7 bases. V lost 0 bases and J lost 0; bases outside the gene matches: 5. The germline V gene encodes CDR1 LGHDT and CDR2 YNNKEL (reference sequence). CDR3 length: 17 amino acids. In DNA form, the CDR3 reads TGTGCCAGCAGCCAAGATTTCCTAGCGGAAGCCAAAAACATTCAGTACTTC. Its protein product is CASSQDFLAEAKNIQYF.

This clonotype showed up just once. This sequence may be a read error, since a much larger clone differs from it by one base. Without the conserved terminal phenylalanine or tryptophan, this CDR3 likely stems from a read error. CDR3 nucleotide sequence: TGTGCCAGCAGCTATGGGGGTGACGAGCAGTACTCC. Protein sequence: CASSYGGDEQYS. The chain combines TRBV11-1 with TRBJ2-7, with D possibly called TRBD1 or TRBD2 (5 bases each). The germline CDR1 and CDR2 sequences are SGHAT and FQDESV (reference sequence). CDR3 length equals 12 residues. Trimming pared 4 bases from V and 5 bases from J, leaving 9 bases between.